The present entry profiles one T cell receptor beta chain with its context. What it recognizes is unknown. This table comes from immunoSEQ multiplex PCR, and its TCRdb copy is limited to in-frame clones, with some not included. The sample includes 110,000 or so clones, around 85% of them seen just once. The record originates from a study of cytomegalovirus exposure and HLA in healthy donors. The CDR3 runs to 12 residues. Germline assignment: CDR1 SGHRS and CDR2 YFSETQ. V lost 4 bases, J lost 8 bases, and 4 bases stayed unmatched. Overall study findings and caveats: Generally TCR sequences proved uncommon, though certain public TCRs appeared in numerous donors.

The sequence was collected from a woman aged 25 to 39 in good health and CMV-seronegative. Specimen: PBMCs. The rearrangement uses TRBV5-1 and TRBJ2-3; 7 nucleotides match TRBD2. The CDR3 reads CASSDPGGTQYF. The CDR3 DNA sequence: TGCGCCAGCAGCGACCCGGGGGGTACGCAGTATTTT.